This T cell receptor (beta chain) was recorded in a study of cytomegalovirus exposure and HLA in healthy donors (dated 2017 in TCRdb). A note on the overall study: In an earlier analysis of fewer than 750 of the donors, under 300 Gb of sequence data and just under 120 million unique TCR beta sequences from 150 million to 200 million T cells were reported. The T cell repertoires of under 700 subjects were profiled by immunosequencing and related to cytomegalovirus serostatus. Among almost 400 genotyped donors of the cohort, an average of about 240,000 unique TCR beta nucleotide sequences were sequenced per donor, roughly 18% of them non-productive. High-throughput TCR immunosequencing, statistical association of individual TCRs with disease status, and machine learning were combined to predict cytomegalovirus infection status. A later genetic analysis used genome-wide SNP genotypes for about three fifths of the 666 donors, treating that subset as a discovery cohort. The study was designed to test whether signatures of past pathogen exposure could be identified by cataloging public T cell receptors. A later analysis re-analyzed previously published TCR beta repertoires from about 730 donors and added high-resolution HLA genotyping to study TCR occurrence patterns. An earlier analysis of 500 to 750 of the donors applied high-throughput TCR beta sequencing to assess whether each TCR beta V gene segment acted as functional or pseudogenic. All discovery cohort repertoires had been generated using a single sequencing platform. The number of donors typed differed by locus, with about 629-630 for A, B, C, DRB1 and DQB1, more than 500 for DQA1, nearly 610 for DPA1, and over 400 for DPB1. Besides the first cohort of around 670 subjects, a separate validation cohort made up of roughly 130 different subjects was used. Class I and class II HLA loci were covered by the typing at four-digit resolution. An early release covering just under 650 HLA-typed donors comprised approximately 300 gigabases of sequencing data and approximately 80 million unique TCR sequences. A few DR-DQ haplotypes were handled as single units for association and clustering because linkage in the cohort was strong. Donor age, sex, ethnicity and CMV serostatus were compiled alongside the repertoire data. The later analysis used no new phenotypic data to find candidate immune exposures, relying instead on TCR beta sequences and their occurrence across donors. Of the approximately 400 genotyped donors, approximately 83% fell in the genetic ancestry cluster associated with self-reported Caucasian donors. Study-wide conclusions, independent of this receptor: A total of 150 to 200 TCR beta chains were listed by the study as associated with cytomegalovirus. In a later analysis, most CMV-associated TCR beta chains were found to appear HLA-restricted, with HLA associations seemingly driven largely by CMV exposure. In an earlier analysis of 587 of the donors, most TCR beta V segments appeared in productive rearrangements about 87% or about 30% of the time, broadly matching IMGT annotations. According to a later analysis, parvovirus B19, influenza, CMV and Epstein-Barr virus appeared linked to several top co-occurrence clusters. A later analysis found that TCR association rates varied across HLA loci, with DRB1 alleles showing the most associated TCRs and HLA-C alleles the fewest. In a later genetic analysis, a missense DCLRE1C variant was associated with V-gene and J-gene trimming of TCR beta chains, and the association was replicated in an independent cohort. In both the original and validation cohorts, the classifier was reported to diagnose cytomegalovirus status with high specificity and sensitivity. HLA typing was unavailable for some donors at each locus, so association tests used only the typed subset. According to the authors, the approach could potentially be generalized to other disease states and immunological phenotypes. Compared with equally common non-associated chains, HLA-associated TCR beta chains in a later analysis were more clonally expanded and had lower generation probabilities. In vitro tests confirmed that a few of the cytomegalovirus-associated TCR beta chains recognize cytomegalovirus antigens. Linkage disequilibrium might explain the correlated functional status among segregating V segments, but an unknown experimental factor could not be excluded. The earlier analysis of fewer than 750 of the donors excluded some 16 rarely observed V segments, including chromosome 9 orphons, because counts were too low. Because the 87-base-pair reads could not distinguish some IMGT-functional V segments, including TRBV6-2 and TRBV6-3, those segments were excluded. Specific HLA alleles were associated with over 15,000 TCR beta sequences at a false discovery rate of 0.05 in a later analysis. The only immune exposure information available for the cohort was CMV serostatus. A further reported finding was that TCR beta sequences accurately predicted the HLA-A and HLA-B alleles for most subjects in the first cohort. Strong co-occurrence of HLA alleles, especially DR and DQ, made assigning TCR associations to individual alleles difficult. A cluster of highly shared sequence variants was judged likely to represent a technical artifact of the sequencing pipeline. In this cohort, only TCR beta chains were sequenced, and detectable features were limited by the absence of alpha or paired-chain data. Compared with the approximately 700-donor mean, donors in an Asian-associated ancestry cluster had fewer N-insertions in productive TCRs, according to a later genetic analysis. Roughly uniform sequencing depth across donors was assumed in presence/absence analyses, although this assumption may not hold. Most TCR sequences were observed very rarely across donors, whereas some public TCRs were present in many individuals.

Details on this clone: This receptor's antigen is unknown. Qualities for individual bases were not recorded, and no much larger clone is one base off.

The cohort consisted of 666 healthy bone marrow donors. At the time of sampling, all cohort members were nominally healthy, though unrecorded immune exposures were likely present. The donor tested CMV seronegative and was one of the 352 seronegative cohort members. A peripheral blood sample was provided by each donor, and peripheral blood mononuclear cells were used for TCR beta sequencing. The Qiagen DNeasy Blood Extraction Kit was used to extract genomic DNA from the blood cell samples. The library was prepared using the immunoSEQ multiplex PCR assay. A mixture of 60 forward primers for TCR Vbeta segments and 13 reverse primers for TCR Jbeta segments was used in the multiplex PCR. The CDR3 region of rearranged TCR beta genes was amplified from genomic DNA with a multiplex PCR assay. The Illumina HiSeq System was used to sequence the amplified TCR beta libraries as 87-base-pair reads. As for the original processing: In a later analysis, tens of millions of unique TCR beta chains were counted across the approximately 670 repertoires, and around 11 million of these chains were shared by at least two donors. Raw reads were error-corrected and collapsed into unique sequences with a nearest-neighbor algorithm that merged closely related sequences to remove PCR and sequencing errors. Alignment of CDR3 sequences to IMGT reference sequences was used to assign V, D and J gene segments. For a sequence to be retained, at least a six-nucleotide match to both a V gene segment and a J gene segment was required. Rearrangements were called productive when the CDR3 lacked stop codons and stayed in frame with V and J; all others were non-productive. CDR3 was defined according to IMGT convention as the region running from the second conserved V-encoded cysteine to the conserved J-encoded phenylalanine. In an earlier analysis of more than 550 of the donors, sequences lacking an unambiguous match to a single V gene segment were excluded. In an earlier analysis of roughly 500 of the donors, V segments were called functional above 56.7% productive rearrangements and were called segregating when the between-donor standard deviation exceeded 5%. To diagnose cytomegalovirus status from the catalog of TCR beta chain sequences, a statistical classification framework was built. V and J gene assignment, in a later analysis, came from comparing TCR nucleotide sequences with IMGT/GENE-DB human TR gene sequences. A later analysis assigned CDR3 sequences and most-parsimonious VDJ recombination scenarios with the TCRdist pipeline. A later analysis defined each TCR beta chain by its CDR3 amino acid sequence plus V-gene family, and excluded reads lacking a unique V-gene family. To address suspected cross-contamination and a sequencing artifact, a later analysis removed around 600 highly shared, low-generation-probability nucleotide sequences. In a later analysis, a clonal expansion index was calculated for each public chain from normalized within-repertoire ranks of inferred template counts. A later analysis computed generation probabilities with a VDJ recombination model fitted to out-of-frame rearrangements, and checked the results against IGoR. A later analysis scored TCR-TCR, TCR-HLA and TCR-CMV co-occurrence with hypergeometric tests, applying a repertoire-size bias correction to TCR pairs. False discovery rates were estimated in a later analysis by permuting HLA or CMV assignments 20 times. In a later analysis, co-occurring TCRs were grouped with DBSCAN, and TCRdist sequence similarity was added when clustering was performed within HLA-allele-positive subsets. Repertoires with fewer than 30,000 or more than 120,000 public chains were left out of co-occurrence clustering, as were about five repertoires with anomalous nucleotide sharing. TCRdb holds this immuneACCESS table with in-frame rearrangements only. Some clones are missing; in checked studies, unresolved V genes explain under half, and the rest has no known cause. D and trimming come from the DNA, and the V and J calls and clone size come from that table. This sample has 220,000 or so clones in its table, and around four fifths of those were observed once. The ten largest clones represent less than 3% of the sample.

The CDR3, from cysteine to phenylalanine, totals 18 residues. CDR3 DNA only is kept here, 54 bases in frame from base 1. The germline V gene supplies CDR1 MGHRA and CDR2 YSYEKL. The germline V and J ends show losses of 3 bases and 0 bases respectively, and no gene match explains 10 bases of the junction. Sequencing was carried out using PBMCs. The chain couples TRBV4-1 to TRBJ1-1, with 10 bases in between that match TRBD1. This TCR derives from a woman between 35 and 50 years old in good health and CMV-seronegative. The nucleotide sequence reads TGCGCCAGCAGCCAGACCCGGGACAGGGGAGCCTTGAACACTGAAGCTTTCTTT. Its product reads: CASSQTRDRGALNTEAFF.